The clone carrying this T cell receptor beta chain was counted a few times. The data were produced by immunoSEQ multiplex PCR, yet TCRdb's version contains in-frame clones alone and is incomplete. The table has some 190,000 clones, about 78% seen once; the top ten hold 8.5% to 10%. The data derive from a study of blood T cell repertoires in COVID-19. Germline V gene data show CDR1 as LGHNA and CDR2 as YSLEER. With 4 bases clipped from V and 0 bases from J, the junction kept 8 bases outside the gene matches. The CDR3 spans 17 residues. Material for sequencing was peripheral blood. This rearrangement joins TRBV4-3 to TRBJ1-3, with 8 bases aligning to TRBD1. This TCR was sampled from a woman aged 45-59 years with active or convalescent COVID-19. CDR3 nucleotides: TGCGCCAGCAGCCGGGACAGGCCAGGGGGCTCTGGAAACACCATATATTTT. Encoded protein: CASSRDRPGGSGNTIYF.